This TCR beta chain was sequenced for a study of shared clonotypes between healthy human individuals. Only in-frame clones appear in the TCRdb table, and some are missing; sequencing was by immunoSEQ multiplex PCR. The table has more than 850,000 clones, 75% to 85% seen once. The length of the CDR3 is 16 residues. CDR1 and CDR2 (germline): SGHTA, FQGTGA. V trimming: 1 base; J trimming: 8 bases; junction bases outside the gene matches: 8. The origin of this receptor is a young man in good health. Some clones in this sample may be carry-over from other donors' samples. The chain joins TRBV7-3 to TRBJ2-1, with 10 bases that match TRBD2. The sample comprised memory CD4+ T cells from PBMCs. Subset defined: CD45RA-negative fraction. The CDR3 DNA is TGTGCCAGCAGCTTAAACCCCAGCGGGAGGGCCGATGAGCAGTTCTTC. Translating it yields CASSLNPSGRADEQFF.